One T cell receptor beta chain is described in this entry. Its specificity is not known. The data belong to a study of T cells after yellow fever vaccination. Study-level findings and limits: When the response was secondary, it was weaker but reached its peak faster, day 5 versus 15. The appearance of a small share of clonotypes in both CD4 and CD8 compartments was observed. Post-booster repertoires again held most primary-vaccination clones (approximately 96% CD4, 75% to 90% CD8).

The CDR3 runs to 16 residues. The V gene end was trimmed by 1 base and the J gene end by 5 bases; junction bases not matched to a gene: 7. Per the germline V gene, CDR1 is SGHTA and CDR2 is FQGNSA. TCRdb called the 5' RACE reads again in MiXCR, with one record for every CDR3 protein. Of roughly 250,000 distinct CDR3 sequences listed, 13% were seen once; the top ten hold roughly 0.5%. Material: CD4+ T cells sorted from PBMCs, obtained 45 days after the yellow fever booster vaccination. The chain uses TRBV7-2 and TRBJ2-5, with TRBD2 identical over 10 bases. The clonotype comes from a man aged 30-40 years who received the YFV17D yellow fever vaccine. The CDR3 DNA reads as TGTGCCAGCAGCTTAGAGGGACTAGCGATCGCGGAGACCCAGTACTTC. Translation: CASSLEGLAIAETQYF. Using reference TRBV7-2 and TRBJ2-5 for the parts outside the CDR3, the full variable domain is GAGVSQSPSNKVTEKGKDVELRCDPISGHTALYWYRQSLGQGLEFLIYFQGNSAPDKSGLPSDRFSAERTGGSVSTLTIQRTQQEDSAVYLCASSLEGLAIAETQYFGPGTRLLVL.